This T cell receptor beta chain originates from a study of control samples from healthy donors and cancer patients. CDR3 length: 13 amino acids. Germline lookup yields CDR1 MNHEY and CDR2 SMNVEV (reference sequence). Trimming pared 7 bases from V and 8 bases from J, leaving 15 bases between. Assay used: immunoSEQ multiplex PCR; TCRdb lists only in-frame clones, some missing. The sample has about 89,000 clones, 86% seen once. The sequence derives from a man between 25 and 39 years old in good health. This sequence joins TRBV27 and TRBJ2-4, with D unclear. Sequencing was done on a sample of blood. This CDR3 is CASTKGPRYIQYF. The CDR3 DNA is TGTGCCAGCACCAAAGGGCCACGGTACATTCAGTACTTC.